This entry describes one T cell receptor beta chain. The antigen remains undetermined. Profiling relied on immunoSEQ multiplex PCR, and the TCRdb table lists in-frame clones only, not all of them. The table records about 55,000 clones, about 87% of them present only once. This sample was taken from a study of T cell responses to AZD1222 COVID-19 vaccine. CDR3 length equals 15 residues. CDR1 and CDR2 from the germline V gene are SGHKS and YYEKEE (reference sequence). V shed 0 bases, J shed 3 bases, and the junction held 3 bases outside the gene matches. Whole-study findings and limits: Baseline seropositivity characterized only a handful of AZD1222 recipients. Scientists sampled the repertoires only once the peak T cell response had passed.

V gene TRBV5-5 combines with J gene TRBJ2-1; 7 nucleotides align to TRBD1. The sequencing used peripheral blood, collected on day 0 of AZD1222 vaccination. This receptor was taken from an adult in good health. The CDR3 coding sequence is TGTGCCAGCAGCTTGGCCGGGACAGACTACAATGAGCAGTTCTTC. Translating it yields CASSLAGTDYNEQFF.